One and the same sample provided the 2 T cell receptor beta chains below, sequenced in a study of shared clonotypes between healthy human individuals. Profiling relied on immunoSEQ multiplex PCR, and the TCRdb table lists in-frame clones only, not all of them. Counted here are about 470,000 clones, 79% occurring once; the ten biggest clones make up less than 15%. Sequenced material: PBMCs. The receptor set was obtained from a woman aged 40 to 50 in good health. Some clones in this sample may be carry-over from other donors' samples.

The chain links TRBV19 to TRBJ2-7; D may be TRBD2 (5 bases). Trimming stripped 5 bases from V and 0 bases from J, with 8 bases between. Germline V lookup: CDR1 LNHDA, CDR2 SQIVND (reference sequence). CDR3 length: 13 residues. CDR3 amino acids: CASSPRDSYEQYF. The CDR3 nucleotides are TGTGCCAGTAGTCCACGGGACTCCTACGAGCAGTACTTC.

This chain links TRBV9 with TRBJ2-2; no clear D. This CDR3 is built from 17 residues. The germline CDR1 and CDR2 sequences are SGDLS and YYNGEE. V was pared by 3 bases and J by 6 bases, with 21 bases between. The CDR3 DNA follows: TGTGCCAGCAGCGCTAATCGGCAGGTTTTATTGTCCGGGGAGCTGTTTTTT. This translates into CASSANRQVLLSGELFF.